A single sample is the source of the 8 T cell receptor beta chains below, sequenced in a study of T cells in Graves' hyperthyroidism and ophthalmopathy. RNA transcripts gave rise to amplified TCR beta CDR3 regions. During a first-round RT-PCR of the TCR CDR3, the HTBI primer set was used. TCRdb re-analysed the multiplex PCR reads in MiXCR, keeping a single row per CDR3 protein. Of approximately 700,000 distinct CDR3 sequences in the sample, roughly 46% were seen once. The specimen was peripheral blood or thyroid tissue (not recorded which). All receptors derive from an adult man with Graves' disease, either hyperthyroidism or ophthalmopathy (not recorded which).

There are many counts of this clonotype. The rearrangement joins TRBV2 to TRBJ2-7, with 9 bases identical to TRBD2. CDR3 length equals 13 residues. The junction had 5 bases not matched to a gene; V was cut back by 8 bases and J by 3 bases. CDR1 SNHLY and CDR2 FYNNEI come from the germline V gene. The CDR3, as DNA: TGTGCCAGCCGTCTAGCGGGGATCTACGAGCAGTACTTC. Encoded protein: CASRLAGIYEQYF. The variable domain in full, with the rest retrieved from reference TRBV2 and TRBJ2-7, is EPEVTQTPSHQVTQMGQEVILRCVPISNHLYFYWYRQILGQKVEFLVSFYNNEISEKSEIFDDQFSVERPDGSNFTLKIRSTKLEDSAMYFCASRLAGIYEQYFGPGTRLTVT.

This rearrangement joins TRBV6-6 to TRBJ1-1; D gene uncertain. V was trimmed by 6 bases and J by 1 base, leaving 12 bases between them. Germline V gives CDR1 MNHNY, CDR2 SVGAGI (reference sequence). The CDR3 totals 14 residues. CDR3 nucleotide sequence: TGTGCCAGCAGGTCCGGACTGGGGAACACTGAAGCTTTCTTT. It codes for CASRSGLGNTEAFF.

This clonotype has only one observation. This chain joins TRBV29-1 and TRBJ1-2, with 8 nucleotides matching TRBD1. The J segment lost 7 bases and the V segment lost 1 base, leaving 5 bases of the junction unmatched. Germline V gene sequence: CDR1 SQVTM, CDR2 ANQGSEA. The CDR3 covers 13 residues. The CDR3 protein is CSVEGQGASGYTF. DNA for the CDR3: TGCAGCGTTGAAGGGCAGGGGGCCTCTGGCTACACCTTC.

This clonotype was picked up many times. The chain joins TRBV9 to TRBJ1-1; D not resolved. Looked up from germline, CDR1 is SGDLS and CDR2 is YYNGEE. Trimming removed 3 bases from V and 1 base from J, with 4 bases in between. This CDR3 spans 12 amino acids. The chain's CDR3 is CASSAANTEAFF. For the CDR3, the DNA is TGTGCCAGCAGCGCGGCGAACACTGAAGCTTTCTTT.

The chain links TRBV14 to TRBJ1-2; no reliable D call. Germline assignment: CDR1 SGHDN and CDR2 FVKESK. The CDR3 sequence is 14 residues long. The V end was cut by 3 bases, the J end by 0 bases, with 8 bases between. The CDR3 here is CASSHPATNYGYTF. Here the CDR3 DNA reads TGTGCCAGCAGCCACCCGGCAACTAACTATGGCTACACCTTC. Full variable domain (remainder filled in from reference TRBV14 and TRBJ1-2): EAGVTQFPSHSVIEKGQTVTLRCDPISGHDNLYWYRRVMGKEIKFLLHFVKESKQDESGMPNNRFLAERTGGTYSTLKVQPAELEDSGVYFCASSHPATNYGYTFGSGTRLTVV.

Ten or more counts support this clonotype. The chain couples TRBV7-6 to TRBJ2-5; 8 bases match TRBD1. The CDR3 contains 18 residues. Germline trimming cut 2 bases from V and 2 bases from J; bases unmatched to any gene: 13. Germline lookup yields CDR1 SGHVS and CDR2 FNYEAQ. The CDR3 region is CASSLLNRDRNIQETQYF. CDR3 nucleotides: TGTGCCAGCAGCTTATTGAACCGGGACAGGAACATACAAGAGACCCAGTACTTC.

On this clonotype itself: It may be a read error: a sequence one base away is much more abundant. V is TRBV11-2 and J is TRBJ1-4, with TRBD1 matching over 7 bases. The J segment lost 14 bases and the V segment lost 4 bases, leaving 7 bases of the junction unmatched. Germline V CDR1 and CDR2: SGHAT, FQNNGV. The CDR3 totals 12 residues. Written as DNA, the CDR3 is TGTGCCAGCAGCTCAGAACCGGGACAGCTGTTTTTT. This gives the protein CASSSEPGQLFF.

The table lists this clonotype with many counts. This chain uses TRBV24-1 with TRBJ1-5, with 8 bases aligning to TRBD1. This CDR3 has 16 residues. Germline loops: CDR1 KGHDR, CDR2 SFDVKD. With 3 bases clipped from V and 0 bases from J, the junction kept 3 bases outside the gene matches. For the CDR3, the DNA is TGTGCCACCAGTGATACGGGACAGGATAGCAATCAGCCCCAGCATTTT. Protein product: CATSDTGQDSNQPQHF.